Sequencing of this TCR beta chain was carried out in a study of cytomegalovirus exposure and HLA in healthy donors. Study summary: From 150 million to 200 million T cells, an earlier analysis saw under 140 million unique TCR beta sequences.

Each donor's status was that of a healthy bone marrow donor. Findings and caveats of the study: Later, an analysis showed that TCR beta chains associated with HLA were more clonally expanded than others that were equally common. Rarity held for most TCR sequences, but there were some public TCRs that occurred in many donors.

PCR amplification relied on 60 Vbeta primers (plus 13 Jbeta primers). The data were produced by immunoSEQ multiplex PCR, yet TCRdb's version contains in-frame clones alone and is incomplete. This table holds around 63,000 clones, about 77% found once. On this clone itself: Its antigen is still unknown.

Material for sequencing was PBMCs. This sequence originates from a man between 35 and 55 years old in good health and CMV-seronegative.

CDR3 amino acids: CASSRPTELQYF. DNA of the CDR3: TGTGCCAGCAGCCGCCCGACAGAGCTCCAGTATTTT. The chain carries TRBV11-2 and TRBJ2-3, with TRBD1 as a possible D gene (5 bases). The germline gives CDR1 SGHAT, CDR2 FQNNGV. V was cut by 5 bases and J by 12 bases, with 15 bases left in between. This CDR3 contains 12 residues.